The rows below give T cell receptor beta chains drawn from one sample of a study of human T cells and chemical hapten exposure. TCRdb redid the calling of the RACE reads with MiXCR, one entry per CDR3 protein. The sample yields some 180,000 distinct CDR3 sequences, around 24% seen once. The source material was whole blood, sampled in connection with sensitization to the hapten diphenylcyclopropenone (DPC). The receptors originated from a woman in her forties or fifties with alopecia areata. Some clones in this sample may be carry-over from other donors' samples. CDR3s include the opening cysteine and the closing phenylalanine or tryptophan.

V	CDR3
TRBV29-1	CSVTGRLNTEAFF
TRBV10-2	CASSAGDEQFF
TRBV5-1	CASREGPDTGELFF
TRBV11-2	CASRLRDNSGNTIYF
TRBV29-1	CSVVAGGYNEQFF
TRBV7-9	CASSPWGGGTDTQYF
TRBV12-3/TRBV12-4	CASSLAGEVEAYGYTF
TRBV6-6	CASSYSGAGLSSPLHF
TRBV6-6	CASILPGYGYTF
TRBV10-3	CAISDPAGEYEQYF
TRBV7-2	CASSFTGGADTQYF
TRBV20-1	CSARDTGAGIEQYF
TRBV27	CASSSLSLEAKEAQYF
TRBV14	CASSQHLAVSYEQYF
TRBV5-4	CASSLGTVPYNEQFF
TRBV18	CASSASMDTQYF
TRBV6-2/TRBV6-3	CASSSPMFGTTYEQYF
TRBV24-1	CATSKGNQPQHF
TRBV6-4	CASSETDRDLDTQYF
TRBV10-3	CAISESDSGSSGAQYF
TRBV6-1	CASSHNLGEGQETQYF
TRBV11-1	CASSFSRLAANTGELFF
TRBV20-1	CSPGEGLRETQYF
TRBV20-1	CSAEGGDTQYF
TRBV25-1	CASSHPRASYNEQFF
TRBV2	CASRTGTGRTDTQYF
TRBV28	CASSLWDSRQETEAFF
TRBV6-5	CASSYAGGSGYTF
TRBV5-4	CASSSTGVPYEQYF
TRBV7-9	CASSLTSTVNSPLHF
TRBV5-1	CASSLELAELDTQYF
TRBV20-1	CSARKASGMNEQYF
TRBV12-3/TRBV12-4	CASSLARGRLFF
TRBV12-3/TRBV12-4	CASRRGPETQYF
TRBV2	CATSRDRQQDGANVLTF
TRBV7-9	CASSLAGRIYGYTF
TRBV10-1	CASSEQGVSTGELFF
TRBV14	CASSQGLAYNEQFF
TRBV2	CASSIDRPGEQPQHF
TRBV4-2	CASSQGLGDVYEQYF
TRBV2	CASSRDRLEETQYF
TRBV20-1	CSASHREKETQYF
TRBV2	CASEGFHSNQPQHF
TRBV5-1	CASSWDTNPYEQYF
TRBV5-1	CASSPDETQYF
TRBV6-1	CASSEEGLNTQYF
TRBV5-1	CASGNSVTDTQYF
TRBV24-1	CATSEARDRVTYNEQFF
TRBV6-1	CASQKLRQGLNTEAFF
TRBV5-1	CASSLGSSRTEAFF
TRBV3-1	CASSQDRTNEQFF
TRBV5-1	CASRREDRGGEKLFF
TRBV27	CASSHNARDRGYTF
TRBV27	CASSLTGLAASEQYF